These 20 T cell receptor beta chains were sequenced from one sample in a study of identical twins. TCRdb re-analysed the 5' RACE reads in MiXCR, keeping a single row per CDR3 protein. The top ten clones hold about 9.1% of a sample with 300,000 to 400,000 distinct CDR3 sequences, 8.5% to 10% of them seen once. Sequencing was carried out using naive T cells sorted from blood. The receptors were sampled from a woman between 45 and 65 years old in good health.

The V gene is TRBV3-1, the J gene TRBJ2-5, with unresolved D. CDR3 length equals 12 residues. Germline-derived CDR1 and CDR2 are LGHDT and YNNKEL (reference sequence). Trimming shortened V by 4 bases and J by 5 bases, and 8 bases separated the two germline ends. The CDR3 region is CASSPAEETQYF. CDR3 bases: TGTGCCAGCAGCCCAGCTGAGGAGACCCAGTACTTC.

This clonotype was seen a handful of times. The chain combines TRBV12-3 or TRBV12-4 with TRBJ2-5; possible D gene TRBD2, 6 bases. The CDR3 extends over 15 amino acids. The V gene lost 1 base and the J gene lost 5 bases, with 14 bases spanning the gap. The CDR3 spells CASSLDGPGRETQYF. The CDR3 DNA reads TGTGCCAGCAGTTTAGATGGCCCGGGGAGGGAGACCCAGTACTTC.

This clonotype was seen repeatedly, ten times or more. The chain has TRBV11-3 and TRBJ2-3; D uncertain. This CDR3 has 14 amino acids. CDR1 SGHNT and CDR2 YENEEA come from the germline V gene. The germline V and J ends were trimmed by 5 bases and 2 bases, with 11 bases remaining between them. In nucleotides, the CDR3 is TGTGCCAGCAGCCCTCCTTGGTACACAGATACGCAGTATTTT. This encodes CASSPPWYTDTQYF.

This clonotype was seen a few times. The CDR3 here is CASSLSKTSGWFF. The CDR3 DNA is TGTGCCAGCAGTCTCTCTAAGACTAGCGGGTGGTTCTTC. This chain links TRBV25-1 with TRBJ2-1; the match to TRBD2 covers 10 bases. Trimming cost V 5 bases and J 15 bases; bases outside gene matches: 10. From germline, CDR1 is MGHDK and CDR2 SYGVNS. CDR3 length: 13 amino acids.

This clonotype was seen more than once but under ten times. The chain links TRBV24-1 to TRBJ2-2, with D maybe TRBD1 (5 bases). Germline V lookup: CDR1 KGHDR, CDR2 SFDVKD. The V end was cut by 0 bases, the J end by 7 bases, with 11 bases between. CDR3 length: 15 amino acids. The DNA of the CDR3 is TGTGCCACCAGTGATTTGCAGGGAATGAACGGGGAGCTGTTTTTT. Protein product: CATSDLQGMNGELFF.

This clonotype was seen at least ten times. This chain links TRBV29-1 with TRBJ1-4; D is undetermined. The length of the CDR3 is 10 residues. Deletions cut 8 bases from V and 12 bases from J, with 13 bases between. Per the germline V gene, CDR1 is SQVTM and CDR2 is ANQGSEA. This CDR3 is CSHPSRELFF. The CDR3 region has the DNA TGCAGCCACCCCTCTAGGGAACTGTTTTTT.

V is TRBV4-1 and J is TRBJ1-4; 7 nucleotides match TRBD1. The CDR3 has 15 amino acids. Germline trimming cut 3 bases from V and 8 bases from J; bases unmatched to any gene: 9. Germline CDR1 MGHRA, CDR2 YSYEKL. As DNA, the CDR3 is TGCGCCAGCAGCCAGGATGACAGGGACGAAGAAAAACTGTTTTTT. Encoded protein: CASSQDDRDEEKLFF.

The chain recombines TRBV29-1 with TRBJ1-1; 7 bases align to TRBD1. This CDR3 is 12 amino acids long. The germline V gene has CDR1 SQVTM and CDR2 ANQGSEA. Trimming cost V 6 bases and J 4 bases; bases outside gene matches: 5. In nucleotides, the CDR3 is TGCAGCGTCCGACAGGGCCGCACTGAAGCTTTCTTT. Amino acids: CSVRQGRTEAFF.

This clonotype was observed at least ten times. The chain joins TRBV6-5 to TRBJ2-1; D is possibly TRBD2 (6 bases). The V end was cut by 6 bases, the J end by 4 bases, with 16 bases between. Germline V gene lookup returns CDR1 MNHEY and CDR2 SVGAGI. CDR3 length equals 15 residues. Here the CDR3 reads CASSLGTVPYNEQFF. The CDR3 coding sequence is TGTGCCAGCAGCCTTGGGACTGTACCTTACAATGAGCAGTTCTTC.

V gene TRBV24-1 combines with J gene TRBJ2-1; TRBD1 matches at 7 bases. J was trimmed by 4 bases and V by 1 base; bases with no gene match: 15. There are 19 residues in the CDR3. Per the germline V gene, CDR1 is KGHDR and CDR2 is SFDVKD. The CDR3 is CATSDFRVAGDRVYNEQFF. In nucleotides, the CDR3 is TGTGCCACCAGTGATTTTAGGGTGGCTGGGGACAGAGTATACAATGAGCAGTTCTTC.

This clonotype was found many times. The chain links TRBV10-2 to TRBJ1-4; no reliable D call. The germline gives CDR1 WSHSY, CDR2 SAAADI. Trimming took off 9 bases at V and 6 bases at J, with 5 bases between the two ends. The CDR3 spans 10 residues. The CDR3 spells CASRDEKLFF. Here the CDR3 DNA reads TGCGCCAGTCGCGATGAAAAACTGTTTTTT.

This clonotype appeared a few times. The genes are TRBV7-6 and TRBJ2-1; tentative D call: TRBD2 (6 bases). The CDR3 consists of 14 residues. Germline-derived CDR1 and CDR2 are SGHVS and FNYEAQ. The germline V and J ends were trimmed by 8 bases and 6 bases, with 17 bases remaining between them. The chain's CDR3 is CASRPGLLANEQFF. DNA for the CDR3: TGTGCCAGCCGTCCGGGACTTCTCGCCAATGAGCAGTTCTTC.

As to this clonotype: A much more abundant neighbour one base away suggests this may be a read error. The V and J genes are TRBV11-3 and TRBJ1-1; no definite D call. This CDR3 spans 14 amino acids. V was cut by 3 bases and J by 0 bases, with 8 bases left in between. Germline CDR1 SGHNT, CDR2 YENEEA. For the CDR3, the DNA is TGTGCCAGCAGCTTCACAACCATGAACACTGAAGCTTTCTTT. It translates to CASSFTTMNTEAFF.

This sequence joins TRBV5-1 and TRBJ2-1; 7 positions agree with TRBD1. In germline, CDR1 is SGHRS, CDR2 YFSETQ. CDR3 length: 14 amino acids. The ends lost 0 bases at V and 4 bases at J; junction bases unmatched: 1. The CDR3 sequence is CASSLGDRYNEQFF. In DNA, the CDR3 is TGCGCCAGCAGCTTGGGGGACAGATACAATGAGCAGTTCTTC.

The V gene is TRBV11-3, the J gene TRBJ2-3, with 11 bases that match TRBD2. The CDR3 has 16 amino acids. Germline trimming cut 8 bases from V and 0 bases from J; bases unmatched to any gene: 7. Germline V gene data show CDR1 as SGHNT and CDR2 as YENEEA. CDR3 sequence (DNA): TGTGCCAGCGGCTACGGACTAGCGGGTAGCACAGATACGCAGTATTTT. As protein: CASGYGLAGSTDTQYF.

Only a few counts were recorded for this clonotype. J is TRBJ2-1 and V is TRBV20-1; 10 bases align to TRBD1. V lost 5 bases and J lost 2; bases outside the gene matches: 9. The CDR3 is made up of 16 amino acids. Germline-derived CDR1 and CDR2 are DFQATT and SNEGSKA (reference sequence). DNA of the CDR3: TGCAGTGCTCAACTCTTAGGACAGGGGGCCTACAATGAGCAGTTCTTC. Translating it yields CSAQLLGQGAYNEQFF.

This clonotype appeared many times. The J gene is TRBJ2-1, the V gene TRBV4-1; TRBD2 matches 12 bases. V trimming: 3 bases; J trimming: 8 bases; junction bases outside the gene matches: 11. Germline lookup yields CDR1 MGHRA and CDR2 YSYEKL. The CDR3 runs 17 residues. The CDR3 loop is CASSQPPGGLAGYEQFF. The CDR3 DNA follows: TGCGCCAGCAGCCAGCCCCCGGGGGGACTAGCGGGTTATGAGCAGTTCTTC.

This clonotype has only a few counts. The chain combines TRBV7-9 with TRBJ2-1, with 8 bases aligning to TRBD2. Germline V CDR1 and CDR2: SEHNR, FQNEAQ (reference sequence). Trimming removed 5 bases from V and 9 bases from J; junction bases left unmatched: 3. The CDR3 covers 12 residues. CDR3 nucleotide sequence: TGTGCCAGCAGCACTACTAGCGGTGAGCAGTTCTTC. Its protein is CASSTTSGEQFF.

This clonotype was observed a handful of times. The chain links TRBV15 to TRBJ2-1; no clear D. The CDR3 totals 15 residues. V was pared by 0 bases and J by 6 bases, with 12 bases between. Looked up from germline, CDR1 is LNHNV and CDR2 is YYDKDF (reference sequence). The CDR3: CATSREVTTFNEQFF. The CDR3 DNA is TGTGCCACCAGCAGAGAGGTCACCACCTTCAATGAGCAGTTCTTC.

The chain carries TRBV12-3 or TRBV12-4 and TRBJ1-1; 9 positions match TRBD1. V lost 7 bases to trimming and J lost 11 bases; unmatched junction nucleotides: 5. This CDR3 comprises 11 residues. Written as DNA, the CDR3 is TGTGCCAGCAACCACAGGGGGCAGGCTTTCTTT. It encodes CASNHRGQAFF.